What follows describes a single TCR beta chain. The entry originates in a study of cytomegalovirus exposure and HLA in healthy donors. V shed 0 bases and J 6 bases; nucleotides not matched to a gene: 3. The germline V gene encodes CDR1 SGDLS and CDR2 YYNGEE. This CDR3 has 14 amino acids. The PCR employed 60 Vbeta primers together with 13 Jbeta primers. Repertoires were generated with immunoSEQ multiplex PCR, while TCRdb's copy carries only in-frame clones and drops some. Among under 200,000 clones listed, 60% to 80% were seen once. Source material: PBMCs. The sequence was collected from a male donor in good health and CMV-seronegative. This rearrangement joins TRBV9 to TRBJ2-1, with 7 nucleotides matching TRBD1. The CDR3 DNA reads as TGTGCCAGCAGCGTAGCGGGACAGTTCAATGAGCAGTTCTTC. Amino acids: CASSVAGQFNEQFF.